The clone carrying this T cell receptor (beta chain) has only a few counts. The entry originates in a study of tumor T cells in aggressive B-cell lymphoma. The data were produced by immunoSEQ multiplex PCR, yet TCRdb's version contains in-frame clones alone and is incomplete. In the table there are about 2,800 clones, 70% to 90% of which are singletons. What was sequenced was tumor tissue. This TCR was recovered from an adult with diffuse large B cell lymphoma.

CDR3 in amino acids: CASRIQGGHNEQFF. The CDR3 DNA is TGTGCCAGCAGGATCCAAGGCGGCCACAATGAGCAGTTCTTC. The gene calls are TRBV28 and TRBJ2-1, with D hard to call. Germline-derived CDR1 and CDR2 are MDHEN and SYDVKM. V shed 6 bases and J shed 5 bases, with 14 bases lying between them. The CDR3 contains 14 residues.